This passage covers 20 T cell receptor beta chains from one sample sequenced in a study of blood T cell repertoires in COVID-19. Clones were read by immunoSEQ multiplex PCR, and TCRdb kept only the in-frame ones, dropping some. The table shows roughly 65,000 clones, with around 85% occurring only once. What was sequenced was peripheral blood. The receptors were gathered from a woman older than 75 with active or convalescent COVID-19.

V usage is TRBV7-9 and J usage is TRBJ1-1, with a tentative D call TRBD1 (5 bases). The CDR3 totals 11 residues. The V and J ends lost 4 bases and 6 bases respectively, with 6 bases between them. CDR1 and CDR2 from the germline V gene are SEHNR and FQNEAQ (reference sequence). CDR3 amino acids: CASSWGAEAFF. For the CDR3, the DNA is TGTGCCAGCAGCTGGGGGGCTGAAGCTTTCTTT.

The V call is TRBV19, the J call TRBJ1-1, with D tentatively TRBD1 (6 bases). This CDR3 comprises 16 residues. Deletions cut 6 bases from V and 4 bases from J, with 21 bases between. Germline V gene lookup returns CDR1 LNHDA and CDR2 SQIVND (reference sequence). The DNA of the CDR3 is TGTGCCAGTAGGGGGGAGGGGGTCGGTGAAGGCACTGAAGCTTTCTTT. As protein: CASRGEGVGEGTEAFF.

CDR3 nucleotides: TGTGCCTGGACCCGGACAGACGCCGATACGCAGTATTTT. Translation gives CAWTRTDADTQYF. The V call is TRBV30, the J call TRBJ2-3, with a possible D match to TRBD1 (6 bases). The CDR3 consists of 13 residues. V lost 4 bases to trimming and J lost 6 bases, with 14 bases between them. Germline CDR1 and CDR2: GTSNPN and SVGIG (reference sequence).

This chain connects TRBV7-2 to TRBJ1-3, with no clear D. This CDR3 region has 15 residues. Per the germline V gene, CDR1 is SGHTA and CDR2 is FQGNSA. V gave up 4 bases and J gave up 0 bases, with 10 bases separating them. CDR3 sequence reads: CASSSTVSSGNTIYF. The CDR3 bases are TGTGCCAGCAGCTCAACAGTGTCCTCTGGAAACACCATATATTTT. The whole variable domain, filled in from reference TRBV7-2 and TRBJ1-3, reads GAGVSQSPSNKVTEKGKDVELRCDPISGHTALYWYRQSLGQGLEFLIYFQGNSAPDKSGLPSDRFSAERTGGSVSTLTIQRTQQEDSAVYLCASSSTVSSGNTIYFGEGSWLTVV.

About this clone: This CDR3 is also generated by other DNA sequences in the sample. V gene TRBV9 combines with J gene TRBJ2-2; 7 nucleotides line up with TRBD2. In germline, CDR1 is SGDLS, CDR2 YYNGEE. CDR3 size: 15 residues. Trimming cost V 0 bases and J 6 bases; bases outside gene matches: 5. DNA of the CDR3: TGTGCCAGCAGCGTAGTAGGCGGACTAGCCGGGGAGCTGTTTTTT. This encodes CASSVVGGLAGELFF.

This clone was seen just once. The chain carries TRBV3-1 (or the pseudogene TRBV3-2) and TRBJ2-1; D ambiguous. V was trimmed by 1 base and J by 4 bases, leaving 8 bases between them. Germline CDR1 LGHDT, CDR2 YNNKEL (reference sequence). CDR3 length: 14 residues. The CDR3 coding sequence is TGTGCCAGCAGCCAAGGCAGATCGTACAATGAGCAGTTCTTC. Translated: CASSQGRSYNEQFF.

This sequence joins TRBV24-1 and TRBJ2-5; the match to TRBD2 covers 7 bases. The CDR3 length is 11 residues. The V and J ends lost 12 bases and 5 bases, in that order; junction bases with no gene match: 5. Looked up from germline, CDR1 is KGHDR and CDR2 is SFDVKD. The CDR3, as DNA: TGTGCCGCTCGGGGAGGGGAGACCCAGTACTTC. It yields the protein CAARGGETQYF.

The chain employs TRBV18 and TRBJ1-5; TRBD1 matches 11 bases. Germline CDR1 and CDR2: KGHSH and LQKENI. The CDR3 has 15 residues. The J segment lost 6 bases and the V segment lost 3 bases, leaving 4 bases of the junction unmatched. CDR3 nucleotide sequence: TGTGCCAGCTCACCGGACAGGGGGCTCGGTCAGCCCCAGCATTTT. Translating it yields CASSPDRGLGQPQHF.

This clone appeared once. Within the sample, other DNA sequences also encode this same CDR3. The gene calls are TRBV6-6 and TRBJ2-2; D perhaps matches TRBD2 (5 bases). This CDR3 has 14 residues. Germline V lookup: CDR1 MNHNY, CDR2 SVGAGI (reference sequence). Trimming cost V 0 bases and J 5 bases, with 7 bases left between them. In nucleotides, the CDR3 is TGTGCCAGCAGTTACTCAGGGAGAACCGGGGAGCTGTTTTTT. Protein product: CASSYSGRTGELFF.

The chain uses TRBV7-2 and TRBJ2-7; TRBD2 agrees at 7 bases. This CDR3 region has 17 residues. The V and J ends lost 0 bases and 2 bases, in that order; junction bases with no gene match: 10. Germline CDR1 reads SGHTA; CDR2 reads FQGNSA. CDR3 protein: CASSLAVATSFAYEQYF. Written as DNA, the CDR3 is TGTGCCAGCAGCTTAGCAGTAGCGACTAGCTTTGCCTACGAGCAGTACTTC.

V gene TRBV30 combines with J gene TRBJ2-2, with a possible D match to TRBD2 (6 bases). The CDR3 totals 15 residues. Trimming removed 4 bases at V and 0 bases at J, with 12 bases between. Germline assignment: CDR1 GTSNPN and CDR2 SVGIG (reference sequence). Written as DNA, the CDR3 is TGTGCCTGGACCACCGGGAGAACGAACACCGGGGAGCTGTTTTTT. Its translation is CAWTTGRTNTGELFF.

This rearrangement joins TRBV5-1 to TRBJ2-3; 7 nucleotides align to TRBD1. Germline CDR1 reads SGHRS; CDR2 reads YFSETQ. This CDR3 comprises 15 residues. V shed 4 bases and J 4 bases; nucleotides not matched to a gene: 9. The CDR3: CASSKQGIEADTQYF. CDR3 DNA: TGCGCCAGCAGCAAACAGGGGATTGAGGCAGATACGCAGTATTTT.

The chain carries TRBV24-1 and TRBJ2-2; TRBD1 aligns across 9 bases. The CDR3 sequence is 14 residues long. CDR1 is KGHDR and CDR2 is SFDVKD in the germline V gene. Losses at the gene ends were 9 bases for V and 4 bases for J; bases not matched to a gene: 5. CDR3 residues: CATSGQGVTGELFF. The CDR3 DNA sequence: TGTGCCACCTCGGGACAGGGAGTCACCGGGGAGCTGTTTTTT.

V and J are TRBV4-3 and TRBJ1-2; 7 bases line up with TRBD1. The CDR3 has 14 residues. The V gene end was trimmed by 2 bases and the J gene end by 8 bases; junction bases not matched to a gene: 8. Germline values: CDR1 LGHNA, CDR2 YSLEER. The CDR3: CASSQNWGQSGYTF. The DNA for the CDR3 is TGCGCCAGCAGCCAAAACTGGGGACAGTCCGGCTACACCTTC.

The chain employs TRBV3-1 (or the pseudogene TRBV3-2) and TRBJ1-6; D call uncertain. Deletions cut 4 bases from V and 8 bases from J, with 6 bases between. The CDR3 has 12 residues. Germline V lookup: CDR1 LGHDT, CDR2 YNNKEL (reference sequence). For the CDR3, the DNA is TGTGCCAGCAGCCCACGGGATTCACCCCTCCACTTT. This gives the protein CASSPRDSPLHF.

The chain has TRBV30 and TRBJ1-4, with a weak D call TRBD1 (5 bases). Trimming stripped 6 bases from V and 4 bases from J, with 15 bases between. The CDR3 sequence is 14 residues long. Germline CDR1 reads GTSNPN; CDR2 reads SVGIG (reference sequence). The chain's CDR3 is CACYFGQGNEKLFF. The CDR3 region has the DNA TGTGCCTGTTATTTTGGTCAGGGTAATGAAAAACTGTTTTTT.

The genes are TRBV7-9 and TRBJ1-2; D not certain. The CDR3 runs to 13 residues. Trimming stripped 2 bases from V and 8 bases from J, with 12 bases between. Germline V lookup: CDR1 SEHNR, CDR2 FQNEAQ (reference sequence). CDR3 in amino acids: CASSLISVGGYTF. As DNA, the CDR3 is TGTGCCAGCAGCTTAATTAGCGTGGGAGGCTACACCTTC.

This clone was picked up one time. The V call is TRBV7-2, the J call TRBJ2-4, with D unresolved. The V end lost 5 bases, the J end lost 7 bases, and 12 bases lay between the germline ends. Germline V gene data show CDR1 as SGHTA and CDR2 as FQGNSA. This CDR3 has 13 residues. The CDR3: CASSLQAWNIQYF. The CDR3 DNA reads TGTGCCAGCAGCCTCCAGGCCTGGAACATTCAGTACTTC.

This clone turned up a few times. The chain joins TRBV10-2 to TRBJ2-2; D unresolved. V was shortened by 6 bases and J by 7 bases, with 9 bases between the two germline ends. Germline-derived CDR1 and CDR2 are WSHSY and SAAADI. The CDR3 sequence is 12 residues long. The CDR3, as DNA: TGCGCCAGCAGCAAATCTAGCGGGGAGCTGTTTTTT. Translated, it gives CASSKSSGELFF.

This chain connects TRBV7-2 to TRBJ2-3; TRBD2 agrees at 7 bases. Germline V gives CDR1 SGHTA, CDR2 FQGNSA. The CDR3 runs to 15 residues. Losses at the gene ends were 3 bases for V and 3 bases for J; bases not matched to a gene: 6. The CDR3 loop is CASSLPLAVTDTQYF. The DNA for the CDR3 is TGTGCCAGCAGCTTGCCCCTAGCGGTGACAGATACGCAGTATTTT. Supplemented by reference TRBV7-2 and TRBJ2-3, the full variable domain reads GAGVSQSPSNKVTEKGKDVELRCDPISGHTALYWYRQSLGQGLEFLIYFQGNSAPDKSGLPSDRFSAERTGGSVSTLTIQRTQQEDSAVYLCASSLPLAVTDTQYFGPGTRLTVL.